This TCR beta chain was captured in a study of regulatory T cells in long-lasting Graves disease. Overall study: The definition of persistent Graves' disease was over 5 years of antithyroid drugs with positive TSH receptor antibodies. Broader study findings: Sharing of public clonotypes was greater in persistent patients (under 3,000) than in new patients (around 930).

This CDR3 region has 17 residues. The ends lost 5 bases at V and 6 bases at J; junction bases unmatched: 12. Per germline, CDR1 SGHTA and CDR2 FQGTGA. In the case of this clonotype: Its antigen remains unknown.

CDR3-region Arm-PCR and iRepertoire HTBI primers produced the TCR beta libraries. TCRdb independently ran MiXCR on the multiplex PCR reads; one entry per CDR3 protein. The data show roughly 450,000 distinct CDR3 sequences, about 25% seen once. As to time point: persistent/refractory GD, antithyroid drugs over 5 years with positive TRAb. The TCR library used RNA extracted from PBMCs. Recruitment took place at an endocrinology department in Xi'an, China. EDTA tubes received around 9 milliliters of collected peripheral blood. The receptor was isolated from a female donor with Graves disease. The rearrangement links TRBV7-3 to TRBJ2-2; 10 bases align to TRBD2. The starting material was peripheral blood mononuclear cells (PBMCs), obtained when the disease was refractory, from a patient treated with antithyroid drugs. The DNA for the CDR3 is TGTGCCAGCAGCACCAGAGCGGGAGGGTCATACGCCGGGGAGCTGTTTTTT. Residues: CASSTRAGGSYAGELFF.